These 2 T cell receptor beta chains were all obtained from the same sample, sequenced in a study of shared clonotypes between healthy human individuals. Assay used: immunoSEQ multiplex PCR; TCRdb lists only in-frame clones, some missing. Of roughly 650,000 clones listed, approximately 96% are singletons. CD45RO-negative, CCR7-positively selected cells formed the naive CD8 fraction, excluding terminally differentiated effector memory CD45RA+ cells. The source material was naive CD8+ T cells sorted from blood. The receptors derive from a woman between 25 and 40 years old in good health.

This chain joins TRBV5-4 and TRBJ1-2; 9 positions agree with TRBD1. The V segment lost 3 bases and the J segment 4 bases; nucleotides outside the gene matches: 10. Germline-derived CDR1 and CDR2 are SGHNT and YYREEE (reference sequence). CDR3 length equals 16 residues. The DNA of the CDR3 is TGTGCCAGCAGCTGGTGGCAAACAGGGGGCAGCTATGGCTACACCTTC. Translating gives CASSWWQTGGSYGYTF.

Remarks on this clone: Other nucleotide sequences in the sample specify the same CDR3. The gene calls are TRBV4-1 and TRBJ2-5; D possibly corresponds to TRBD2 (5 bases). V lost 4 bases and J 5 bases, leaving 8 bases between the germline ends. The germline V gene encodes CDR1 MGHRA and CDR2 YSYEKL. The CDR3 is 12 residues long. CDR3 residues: CASSPGGETQYF. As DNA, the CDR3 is TGCGCCAGCAGCCCGGGCGGGGAGACCCAGTACTTC.